This is a list of T cell receptor beta chains from one sample in a study of T cell responses to AZD1222 COVID-19 vaccine. The repertoire was sequenced with immunoSEQ multiplex PCR; TCRdb's copy has only in-frame clones and lacks some. This sample has about 180,000 clones; about 86% occur once, and the top ten carry over 6%. The starting material was peripheral blood, obtained on day 0 of AZD1222 vaccination. The source is an adult in good health. CDR3s include the opening cysteine and the closing phenylalanine or tryptophan. D genes are given only for firm matches. Size values are once, few and many counts, or a class for expanded clones, and some rows have none.

V	size	J	D	DNA	CDR3
TRBV7-9	.	TRBJ1-1	.	TGTGCCAGCAGCTTGACCACTCCGAACACTGAAGCTTTCTTT	CASSLTTPNTEAFF
TRBV11-2	.	TRBJ2-5	.	TGTGCCAGCAGCGCGGCAAGACAGGAGGTCCAAGAGACCCAGTACTTC	CASSAARQEVQETQYF
TRBV2	.	TRBJ1-2	TRBD1	TGTGCCAGCAGTGCCAGTACACCGGACAGGGCGCTCGGCTACACCTTC	CASSASTPDRALGYTF
TRBV7-2	.	TRBJ2-1	TRBD2	TGTGCCAGCAGCCTTAGCGCGGGGGACTCCTACAATGAGCAGTTCTTC	CASSLSAGDSYNEQFF
TRBV30	.	TRBJ1-4	.	TGTGCCTGGAGTTGGACCGCAACTAATGAAAAACTGTTTTTT	CAWSWTATNEKLFF
TRBV12-3/TRBV12-4	.	TRBJ2-7	.	TGTGCCAGCAGTTTTTTCAGGGGCCACGAGCAGTACTTC	CASSFFRGHEQYF
TRBV2	.	TRBJ2-7	.	TGTGCCAGCAGTGACGTCAGTTCCTACGAGCAGTACTTC	CASSDVSSYEQYF
TRBV5-1	.	TRBJ1-4	.	TGCGCCAGCAGCTCCCTGGGGGATGCTAATGAAAAACTGTTTTTT	CASSSLGDANEKLFF
TRBV12-5	.	TRBJ1-1	.	TGTGCTAGTGGTTTGGTACAGTGGAATGAAGCTTTCTTT	CASGLVQWNEAFF
TRBV7-3	.	TRBJ2-1	.	TGTGCCAGCAGCTTAGACGGGGGGCCGTACAATGAGCAGTTCTTC	CASSLDGGPYNEQFF
TRBV4-1	.	TRBJ1-3	TRBD1	TGCGCCAGCAGCCCCGACCCGGGACAGCTCTCTGGAAACACCATATATTTT	CASSPDPGQLSGNTIYF
TRBV4-3	once	TRBJ2-7	.	TGCGCCAGCAGCCTCGCACAAGCCGGGAGCAAGCCCTACGAGCAGTACTTC	CASSLAQAGSKPYEQYF
TRBV2	once	TRBJ2-7	TRBD2	TGTGCCAGCCGCGGGAGCGGGGGGTTGTTGACCGAGCAGTACTTC	CASRGSGGLLTEQYF
TRBV4-2	.	TRBJ1-5	.	TGTGCCAGCAGCCAAAGGGGCTTACGAGGGGCTGTGGATCAGCCCCAGCATTTT	CASSQRGLRGAVDQPQHF
TRBV29-1	.	TRBJ2-1	TRBD2	TGCAGCGTTTCGAAGGGGCGGGGGGATTACAATGAGCAGTTCTTC	CSVSKGRGDYNEQFF
TRBV5-1	.	TRBJ1-2	.	TGCGCCAGCAGCTGGGGCCCGGAGGGGCAGCGGGGCTACACCTTC	CASSWGPEGQRGYTF
TRBV2	.	TRBJ2-7	TRBD2	TGTGCCAGCAGGAGCGGGGGGACCTACGAGCAGTACTTC	CASRSGGTYEQYF
TRBV5-1	.	TRBJ2-7	.	TGCGCCAGCAGCTTGGGCGAGTTGCATTCCTACGAGCAGTACTTC	CASSLGELHSYEQYF
TRBV12-3/TRBV12-4	.	TRBJ2-1	.	TGTGCCAGCAGAACCGATTCAGATGAGCAGTTCTTC	CASRTDSDEQFF
TRBV20-1	.	TRBJ2-1	TRBD2	TGCAGTGCTAGTGAGATTCGCGGGGGGGCTAGTGAGCAGTTCTTC	CSASEIRGGASEQFF
TRBV12-3/TRBV12-4	.	TRBJ1-1	.	TGTGCCAGCAGTGCACAGGGCACCAAAGCTTTCTTT	CASSAQGTKAFF
TRBV7-8	.	TRBJ2-7	.	TGTGCCAGCAGCCCTAGCACAGGGAGCTCCTACGAGCAGTACTTC	CASSPSTGSSYEQYF
TRBV5-3	once	TRBJ2-3	.	TGTGCCAGAAGCTTTAGAGGGGACGCAGATACGCAGTATTTT	CARSFRGDADTQYF
TRBV6-4	few	TRBJ2-7	.	TGTGCCAGCAGTGACCCCGACAGGTTCTACGAGCAGTACTTC	CASSDPDRFYEQYF
TRBV12-3/TRBV12-4	.	TRBJ2-7	TRBD1	TGTGCCAGCAGTGGACAGGTCACCTACGAGCAGTACTTC	CASSGQVTYEQYF
TRBV4-3	.	TRBJ2-1	TRBD1	TGCGCCAGCAGCCAACTACGCCGGGACAGCTACGAGCAGTTCTTC	CASSQLRRDSYEQFF
TRBV5-1	.	TRBJ2-3	.	TGCGCCAGCAGGAGGTTCGGATGGACAGATACGCAGTATTTT	CASRRFGWTDTQYF
TRBV6-5	.	TRBJ1-5	.	TGTGCCAGCAGTACAAACTCCGGCGGTCAGCCCCAGCATTTT	CASSTNSGGQPQHF
TRBV6-5	.	TRBJ1-6	.	TGTGCCAGCAGTTACTCGACTCGAGGGTCGAGTTCACCCCTCCACTTT	CASSYSTRGSSSPLHF
TRBV19	.	TRBJ1-6	.	TGTGCCAGTACTCGGGGGAGCTCCTATAATTCACCCCTCCACTTT	CASTRGSSYNSPLHF
TRBV20-1	.	TRBJ2-3	TRBD1	TGCAGTGCTAGTGCAGCAGGGGGAGCCAGGGGAGTAGATACGCAGTATTTT	CSASAAGGARGVDTQYF
TRBV10-1	.	TRBJ1-1	.	TGCGCCAGCAGCCCTTCCTTGGCGCGGATGGCTTTCTTT	CASSPSLARMAFF
TRBV27	.	TRBJ1-3	.	TGTGCCAGCAGTTTAAGCGGTGGAGGGCTAGGAAACACCATATATTTT	CASSLSGGGLGNTIYF
TRBV2	.	TRBJ2-3	TRBD1	TGTGCCAGCAGTGGGGGGACAGGGGCCGGAGATACGCAGTATTTT	CASSGGTGAGDTQYF
TRBV2	.	TRBJ1-2	TRBD1	TGTGTCGATATGGGACAGGGAAACTATGGCTACACCTTC	CVDMGQGNYGYTF
TRBV29-1	.	TRBJ1-1	.	TGCAGCGTTCTTGGTGGCAGGGCGGAGGACACTGAAGCTTTCTTT	CSVLGGRAEDTEAFF
TRBV7-9	.	TRBJ2-1	TRBD1	TGTGCCAGCAGCCTAGGACAGGGCTGGAACAATGAGCAGTTCTTC	CASSLGQGWNNEQFF
TRBV4-1	once	TRBJ2-2	.	TGCGCCAGCAGCCGAGCCGACCGGACCGGGGAGCTGTTTTTT	CASSRADRTGELFF
TRBV6-5	.	TRBJ1-3	.	TGTGCCAGCAGATCACAGGGTCTCTCTGGAAACACCATATATTTT	CASRSQGLSGNTIYF
TRBV14	.	TRBJ1-1	TRBD1	TGTGCCAGCAGCCCTAATACAGGGGGCACTGAAGCTTTCTTT	CASSPNTGGTEAFF
TRBV18	once	TRBJ1-5	.	TGTGCCAGCTCACGTCTGGATCAGCCCCAGCATTTT	CASSRLDQPQHF
TRBV27	.	TRBJ2-5	.	TGTGCCAGCAGTTTCCTTCCGTTTGCGGAGACCCAGTACTTC	CASSFLPFAETQYF
TRBV2	.	TRBJ1-5	TRBD1	TGTGCCAGCAGTAAAGACAGGGGCCAGCCCCAGCATTTT	CASSKDRGQPQHF
TRBV18	.	TRBJ1-6	.	TGTGCCAGCTCACTCAAAGGAGGAACCTATAATTCACCCCTCCACTTT	CASSLKGGTYNSPLHF
TRBV30	.	TRBJ1-2	.	TGTGCCTGGAGTTTAGGAAGTCCTAGTGGCTACACCTTC	CAWSLGSPSGYTF
TRBV16	.	TRBJ1-2	.	TGTGCCAGCAGCCAATATGGTGGAGGGCAAAGGACTGGCTACACCTTC	CASSQYGGGQRTGYTF
TRBV5-5	.	TRBJ1-2	.	TGTGCCAGCAGCTTGGGTAGCGGTCCAAATTCCTATGGCTACACCTTC	CASSLGSGPNSYGYTF
TRBV30	.	TRBJ2-1	TRBD2	TGTGCCTGGGGACTAGCGGGGGGATACAATGAGCAGTTCTTC	CAWGLAGGYNEQFF
TRBV7-2	.	TRBJ1-3	.	TGTGCCAGCATCATTGGAAACACCATATATTTT	CASIIGNTIYF
TRBV4-3	.	TRBJ2-7	TRBD1	TGCGCCAGCAGCCAAGATAGGGCGACAGGGGGAATCTCCTACGAGCAGTACTTC	CASSQDRATGGISYEQYF
TRBV6-1	.	TRBJ1-3	.	TGTGCCAGCAGTGAAGCGATGGGATCTGGAAACACCATATATTTT	CASSEAMGSGNTIYF
TRBV2	.	TRBJ2-7	TRBD2	TGTGCCAGCAGTCTAGCGGGGGTCTCCTACGAGCAGTACTTC	CASSLAGVSYEQYF
TRBV6-1	.	TRBJ1-3	.	TGTGCCAGCAGATACGGCCAGGACTCTGGAAACACCATATATTTT	CASRYGQDSGNTIYF
TRBV19	.	TRBJ1-5	TRBD1	TGTGCCAGTACCCCGAGGGGACAGAGCCAGCCCCAGCATTTT	CASTPRGQSQPQHF
TRBV6-5	.	TRBJ1-5	.	TGTGCCAGCCTCTGGGGGCGCAATCAGCCCCAGCATTTT	CASLWGRNQPQHF